The 11 T cell receptor beta chains in this list originate from one sample, sequenced in a study of human thymus T cells (TCRdb year 2020). Preparation of the library involved the immunoSEQ multiplex PCR assay. TCRdb obtained this table from immuneACCESS and retained in-frame rearrangements with V and J assigned. These tables miss some clones; where compared with another copy, unresolved V genes account for less than half of the shortfall, and the remainder is unexplained. For this sample there are around 120,000 clones; around 96% appear just once. The ten largest make up approximately 0.022% of the sample. Thymus tissue was obtained as surgical resects removed during corrective cardiac surgery. The sample was thymus tissue. The receptors here all came from a boy under two years old with a congenital heart defect but otherwise immunologically healthy.

The CDR3 DNA follows: TGTGCCAGCAGTCCTTGGACAGGGGCGGAGTATTCACCCCTCCACTTT. Protein product: CASSPWTGAEYSPLHF. The chain carries TRBV28 and TRBJ1-6; 9 nucleotides agree with TRBD1. From germline, CDR1 is MDHEN and CDR2 SYDVKM. The ends lost 5 bases at V and 8 bases at J; junction bases unmatched: 10. The CDR3 extends over 16 amino acids.

This rearrangement joins TRBV7-9 to TRBJ1-1, with TRBD1 as a possible D gene (5 bases). V was clipped by 5 bases and J by 5 bases, with 15 bases between them. There are 14 residues in the CDR3. CDR1 and CDR2 (germline): SEHNR, FQNEAQ (reference sequence). The CDR3 region has the DNA TGTGCCAGCAGCCTAGGGGCTTCATGGACTGAAGCTTTCTTT. It specifies CASSLGASWTEAFF.

V usage is TRBV28 and J usage is TRBJ2-3; TRBD2 agrees at 16 bases. CDR3 length: 19 residues. Germline CDR1 and CDR2: MDHEN and SYDVKM. V shed 6 bases, J shed 7 bases, and the junction held 16 bases outside the gene matches. In DNA form, the CDR3 reads TGTGCCAGCAGCCCAAGCCCGGGACTAGCGGGGGGGTCGAGGTATACGCAGTATTTT. Amino acids: CASSPSPGLAGGSRYTQYF.

This clone was picked up one time. The chain recombines TRBV5-6 with TRBJ2-4, with no clear D. The V end was cut by 4 bases, the J end by 6 bases, with 20 bases between. The CDR3 sequence is 16 residues long. Germline CDR1 reads SGHDT; CDR2 reads YYEEEE. In DNA, the CDR3 is TGTGCCAGCAGCCGCAGGAGAGCCATGATGGCAAACATTCAGTACTTC. Translated, it gives CASSRRRAMMANIQYF.

The count of this clone is one. The rearrangement links TRBV28 to TRBJ1-4; D gene uncertain. Per germline, CDR1 MDHEN and CDR2 SYDVKM. V was clipped by 7 bases and J by 8 bases, with 11 bases between them. The length of the CDR3 is 12 residues. In DNA, the CDR3 is TGTGCCAGCACTAGACACCTAGAAAAACTGTTTTTT. Its protein product is CASTRHLEKLFF.

The chain uses TRBV19 and TRBJ2-5; weak D call: TRBD2 (5 bases). From germline, CDR1 is LNHDA and CDR2 SQIVND (reference sequence). CDR3 length: 14 amino acids. V was cut by 4 bases and J by 6 bases, with 15 bases left in between. The CDR3 reads CASSTRTGPQTQYF. The CDR3 nucleotides read TGTGCCAGTAGTACCAGGACTGGGCCACAGACCCAGTACTTC.

The chain couples TRBV21-1 to TRBJ1-2; TRBD1 was called by the table and not checked on the DNA. TRBV21-1 is given as a pseudogene. The CDR3 has 15 amino acids. Here the CDR3 DNA reads TGTGCCAGCAGCAAAGCGGGCAGGGCTAGCTATGGCTACACCTTC. It encodes CASSKAGRASYGYTF.

This rearrangement joins TRBV19 to TRBJ2-1; the match to TRBD2 covers 11 bases. The CDR3 is 16 residues long. After removal of 6 bases from V and 5 bases from J, the junction contained 9 bases not matched to a gene. Germline V CDR1 and CDR2: LNHDA, SQIVND (reference sequence). CDR3 in DNA: TGTGCCAGTAGACCTCCAGGGACTAGCGGCAACAATGAGCAGTTCTTC. As protein: CASRPPGTSGNNEQFF.

This chain links TRBV7-2 with TRBJ1-1; tentatively, D is TRBD1 (5 bases). The germline V and J ends were trimmed by 1 base and 0 bases, with 21 bases remaining between them. The CDR3 sequence is 19 residues long. Germline V gene sequence: CDR1 SGHTA, CDR2 FQGNSA. Here the CDR3 reads CASSLEGYQGVYMNTEAFF. The CDR3 coding sequence is TGTGCCAGCAGCTTAGAAGGGTATCAAGGGGTTTATATGAACACTGAAGCTTTCTTT.

The chain links TRBV6-5 to TRBJ2-3, with D perhaps matching TRBD2 (6 bases). Trimming took 2 bases from V and 0 from J, leaving 12 bases between them. The V gene's germline CDR1 is MNHEY and CDR2 SVGAGI. This CDR3 is 16 amino acids long. The CDR3 is CASSYGDSSSTDTQYF. CDR3 bases: TGTGCCAGCAGTTACGGGGACTCGTCTAGCACAGATACGCAGTATTTT.

J is TRBJ1-2 and V is TRBV5-1; the D is unclear. Germline assignment: CDR1 SGHRS and CDR2 YFSETQ. The CDR3 is made up of 12 amino acids. Trimming took off 3 bases at V and 7 bases at J, with 10 bases between the two ends. The CDR3 loop reads CASSCRDCGYTF. CDR3 DNA: TGCGCCAGCAGCTGTCGAGACTGTGGCTACACCTTC.